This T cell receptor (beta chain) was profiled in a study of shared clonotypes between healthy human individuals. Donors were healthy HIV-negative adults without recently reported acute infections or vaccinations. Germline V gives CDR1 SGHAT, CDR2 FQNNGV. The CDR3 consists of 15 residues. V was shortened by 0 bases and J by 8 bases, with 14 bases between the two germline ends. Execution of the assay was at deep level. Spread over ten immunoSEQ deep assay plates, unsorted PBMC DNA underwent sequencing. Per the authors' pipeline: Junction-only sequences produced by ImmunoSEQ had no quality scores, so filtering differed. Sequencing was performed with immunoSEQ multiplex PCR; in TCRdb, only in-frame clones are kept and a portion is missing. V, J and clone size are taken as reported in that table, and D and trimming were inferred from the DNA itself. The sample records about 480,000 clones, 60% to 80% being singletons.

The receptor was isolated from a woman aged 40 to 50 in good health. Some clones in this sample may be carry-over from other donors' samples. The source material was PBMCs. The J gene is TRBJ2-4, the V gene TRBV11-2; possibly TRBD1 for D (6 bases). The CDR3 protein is CASSLERGRGDIQYF. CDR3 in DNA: TGTGCCAGCAGCTTAGAAAGGGGCAGGGGTGACATTCAGTACTTC. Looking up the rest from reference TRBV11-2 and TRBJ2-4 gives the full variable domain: EAGVAQSPRYKIIEKRQSVAFWCNPISGHATLYWYQQILGQGPKLLIQFQNNGVVDDSQLPKDRFSAERLKGVDSTLKIQPAKLEDSAVYLCASSLERGRGDIQYFGAGTRLSVL.